This T cell receptor (beta chain) was documented in a study of cytomegalovirus exposure and HLA in healthy donors. Points from the study as a whole: For most TCR beta V segments, an earlier analysis put the productive rate at about 90% or about 30% of the time. Among the sequence variants, a highly shared cluster was likely an artifact of sequencing. Presence/absence results assume similar sequencing depth per donor, which may not hold.

Concerning this clone itself: Its specificity is not known. Other nucleotide sequences from this sample produce the same CDR3.

Amplification used 60 Vbeta primers and 13 Jbeta primers. Sequencing was performed with immunoSEQ multiplex PCR; in TCRdb, only in-frame clones are kept and a portion is missing. The listing contains around 70,000 clones. The CDR3 consists of 14 residues. Germline V gene data show CDR1 as SGDLS and CDR2 as YYNGEE. Trimming removed 4 bases from V and 5 bases from J; junction bases left unmatched: 6. The clonotype was recovered from a female donor in good health and CMV-seropositive. The V call is TRBV9, the J call TRBJ2-5, with 9 nucleotides matching TRBD1. Sequenced: PBMCs. CDR3: CASSPPDRGETQYF. CDR3 DNA: TGTGCCAGCAGCCCCCCGGACAGGGGTGAGACCCAGTACTTC.